Shown below are 27 T cell receptor beta chains from a single sample sequenced in a study of shared clonotypes between healthy human individuals. Assay: immunoSEQ multiplex PCR; the TCRdb copy retains only in-frame clones and omits some. Altogether about 980,000 clones are present, over 60% being singletons, with the ten largest covering about 1.5%. Sequenced sample: memory CD4+ T cells sorted from blood. Documented subset: CD45RA-negative fraction. Receptor source: a young man in good health.

The gene calls are TRBV30 and TRBJ1-6, with D tentatively TRBD1 (5 bases). The CDR3 totals 13 residues. Germline V gene data show CDR1 as GTSNPN and CDR2 as SVGIG (reference sequence). Trimming stripped 0 bases from V and 7 bases from J, with 7 bases between. The CDR3 bases are TGTGCCTGGAGTGTTGGGGACAATTCACCCCTCCACTTT. This encodes CAWSVGDNSPLHF.

This chain links TRBV18 with TRBJ1-1, with TRBD1 matching 8 bases. CDR3 length: 16 amino acids. V gave up 3 bases and J gave up 4 bases; unmatched junction bases: 10. Germline V gene lookup returns CDR1 KGHSH and CDR2 LQKENI. CDR3 nucleotides: TGTGCCAGCTCACCCACATCGACAGGGGCGAGCACTGAAGCTTTCTTT. Translated, it gives CASSPTSTGASTEAFF.

The chain employs TRBV5-4 and TRBJ2-2; D is unclear. Trimming stripped 0 bases from V and 4 bases from J, with 10 bases between. The CDR3 is made up of 15 amino acids. The germline V gene encodes CDR1 SGHNT and CDR2 YYREEE (reference sequence). CDR3 coding DNA: TGTGCCAGCAGCTTGGAAGGCTTGGGCACCGGGGAGCTGTTTTTT. It codes for CASSLEGLGTGELFF.

Only a few counts were recorded for this clone. The V gene is TRBV29-1, the J gene TRBJ1-1, with unresolved D. Germline CDR1 SQVTM, CDR2 ANQGSEA. V was shortened by 5 bases and J by 4 bases, with 14 bases between the two germline ends. The CDR3 contains 13 residues. CDR3 residues: CSVPGPGATEAFF. CDR3 nucleotide sequence: TGCAGCGTTCCCGGGCCCGGCGCCACTGAAGCTTTCTTT.

The chain links TRBV18 to TRBJ1-4, with D unclear. Looked up from germline, CDR1 is KGHSH and CDR2 is LQKENI. The CDR3 loop spans 16 amino acids. Trimming took off 1 base at V and 0 bases at J, with 9 bases between the two ends. The CDR3 here is CASSPLGPSTNEKLFF. The CDR3 DNA follows: TGTGCCAGCTCACCACTGGGTCCCTCAACTAATGAAAAACTGTTTTTT.

For this clone: A far larger clone lies a single base away; this is likely a read error. The same CDR3 also results from other DNA sequences found in this sample. This sequence joins TRBV5-1 and TRBJ1-1; 8 bases fit TRBD1. Per the germline V gene, CDR1 is SGHRS and CDR2 is YFSETQ. The ends lost 2 bases at V and 5 bases at J; junction bases unmatched: 2. This CDR3 is built from 13 residues. The CDR3 DNA is TGCGCCAGCAGCTTCCGACAGGGGACTGAAGCTTTCTTT. It yields the protein CASSFRQGTEAFF.

The chain has TRBV29-1 and TRBJ2-1, with D possibly TRBD1 on 6 matching bases. V was trimmed by 6 bases and J by 2 bases, leaving 11 bases between them. This CDR3 contains 13 residues. CDR1 and CDR2 from the germline V gene are SQVTM and ANQGSEA. The CDR3 DNA reads TGCAGCGTCGCCGGGACAACCTACAATGAGCAGTTCTTC. It yields the protein CSVAGTTYNEQFF.

CDR3 nucleotide sequence: TGTGCCAGCAGTTCGATTCGCGCAGATACGCAGTATTTT. This encodes CASSSIRADTQYF. The chain employs TRBV7-2 and TRBJ2-3; D is undetermined. The germline V and J ends were trimmed by 6 bases and 4 bases, with 11 bases remaining between them. Germline CDR1 is SGHTA and CDR2 is FQGNSA. CDR3 size: 13 residues.

The chain has TRBV6-6 and TRBJ1-2; weak D call: TRBD1 (5 bases). Per germline, CDR1 MNHNY and CDR2 SVGAGI (reference sequence). The V gene lost 6 bases and the J gene lost 8 bases, with 19 bases spanning the gap. The CDR3 has 14 residues. The CDR3 nucleotides read TGTGCCAGCAGCCGCCGGACCGATGGGGACGGCTACACCTTC. It encodes CASSRRTDGDGYTF.

The J gene is TRBJ1-5, the V gene TRBV10-2, with 11 bases aligning to TRBD1. Germline loops: CDR1 WSHSY, CDR2 SAAADI. Trimming removed 2 bases from V and 0 bases from J; junction bases left unmatched: 3. The CDR3 is 17 amino acids. CDR3 coding DNA: TGCGCCAGCAGTGAGGGACAGGGGGCAAATAGCAATCAGCCCCAGCATTTT. This gives the protein CASSEGQGANSNQPQHF.

The J gene is TRBJ2-3, the V gene TRBV7-8; TRBD2 agrees at 7 bases. This CDR3 is built from 16 residues. Germline CDR1 reads SGHVS; CDR2 reads FQNEAQ. Unmatched junction bases numbered 4, after V lost 1 base and J lost 0 bases. The CDR3 DNA reads TGTGCCAGCAGCTTAGGGGAGGGGTTTAGCACAGATACGCAGTATTTT. This gives the protein CASSLGEGFSTDTQYF.

The rearrangement uses TRBV4-1 and TRBJ1-5, with D unclear. The CDR3 has 18 residues. CDR1 and CDR2 (germline): MGHRA, YSYEKL. Trimming pared 4 bases from V and 0 bases from J, leaving 19 bases between. The chain's CDR3 is CASSPEPPSAYSNQPQHF. The CDR3 nucleotides are TGCGCCAGCAGCCCGGAACCGCCTTCAGCCTATAGCAATCAGCCCCAGCATTTT.

The genes are TRBV5-6 and TRBJ1-1; 7 nucleotides agree with TRBD1. J gave up 0 bases and V 10 bases, and 6 bases lay outside the gene matches. CDR3 length equals 13 residues. Germline V gene lookup returns CDR1 SGHDT and CDR2 YYEEEE. The CDR3 DNA reads TGTGCCGTAATGACAGGGATGAACACTGAAGCTTTCTTT. Protein: CAVMTGMNTEAFF.

The chain is built from TRBV29-1 and TRBJ1-3; D is unresolved. The CDR3 covers 13 residues. Trimming took 8 bases from V and 4 from J, leaving 15 bases between them. Germline V gene data show CDR1 as SQVTM and CDR2 as ANQGSEA. The CDR3 DNA follows: TGCAGCTGCCTCCGGGGAGCAGGAAACACCATATATTTT. Protein product: CSCLRGAGNTIYF.

This chain uses TRBV5-1 with TRBJ2-5; possibly TRBD2 for D (6 bases). Germline V gene sequence: CDR1 SGHRS, CDR2 YFSETQ. The length of the CDR3 is 15 residues. Deletions cut 0 bases from V and 3 bases from J, with 12 bases between. CDR3 sequence (DNA): TGCGCCAGCAGCTTGGGGGCTAGCGTTAAAGAGACCCAGTACTTC. Residues: CASSLGASVKETQYF.

This chain uses TRBV28 with TRBJ1-2; no clear D gene. CDR1 is MDHEN, CDR2 SYDVKM, per germline. The CDR3 runs to 12 residues. Between the trimmed V and J ends, which lost 5 bases and 8 bases, there was a span of 12 bases. CDR3 protein: CASSNEGFGYTF. The CDR3 coding sequence is TGTGCCAGCAGTAACGAGGGTTTCGGCTACACCTTC.

The chain employs TRBV7-2 and TRBJ1-2; 9 bases line up with TRBD1. The CDR3 totals 15 residues. CDR1 SGHTA and CDR2 FQGNSA come from the germline V gene. Trimming removed 5 bases from V and 4 bases from J; junction bases left unmatched: 8. The DNA of the CDR3 is TGTGCCAGCAGCCGAGACTCGACAGGGGGCTATGGCTACACCTTC. Translating gives CASSRDSTGGYGYTF.

The chain is built from TRBV6-5 and TRBJ1-1; a weak D match, TRBD1 (5 bases). The germline V and J ends were trimmed by 5 bases and 5 bases, with 12 bases remaining between them. CDR1 is MNHEY, CDR2 SVGAGI, per germline. The CDR3 is made up of 13 amino acids. The CDR3 nucleotides are TGTGCCAGCAGTCTAAATGGGGGGACTGAAGCTTTCTTT. Translating gives CASSLNGGTEAFF.

This chain uses TRBV7-2 with TRBJ1-1, with 8 bases matching TRBD1. The CDR3 has 15 amino acids. V lost 3 bases and J lost 6; bases outside the gene matches: 9. Germline V gene lookup returns CDR1 SGHTA and CDR2 FQGNSA. CDR3 amino acids: CASSLPDRGNAEAFF. DNA for the CDR3: TGTGCCAGCAGCTTGCCCGACAGGGGTAATGCTGAAGCTTTCTTT.

V is TRBV30 and J is TRBJ1-3; a possible D gene is TRBD1 (6 bases). CDR1 and CDR2 from the germline V gene are GTSNPN and SVGIG (reference sequence). V dropped 4 bases and J dropped 0 bases, with 13 bases sitting between them. The length of the CDR3 is 15 residues. The CDR3 DNA reads TGTGCCTGGATCGGACAGTCCTACTCTGGAAACACCATATATTTT. It codes for CAWIGQSYSGNTIYF.

This clone was seen a few times. V and J are TRBV18 and TRBJ2-1, with a weak D call TRBD2 (6 bases). The CDR3 length is 14 residues. CDR1 and CDR2 from the germline V gene are KGHSH and LQKENI. V shed 3 bases and J shed 8 bases, with 14 bases lying between them. The CDR3 sequence: CASSPRRGIYEQFF. In DNA, the CDR3 is TGTGCCAGCTCACCTCGGCGGGGTATCTATGAGCAGTTCTTC.

The CDR3 DNA reads as TGCGCCAGCAGCATGGCCGCAGGGAATGGAAACACCATATATTTT. This gives the protein CASSMAAGNGNTIYF. The chain joins TRBV5-1 to TRBJ1-3; D might be TRBD1 (5 bases). Germline V lookup: CDR1 SGHRS, CDR2 YFSETQ. The germline V and J ends were trimmed by 4 bases and 3 bases, with 14 bases remaining between them. CDR3 length equals 15 residues.

This clone has a handful of counts. Additional DNA sequences in this sample encode the identical CDR3. This chain joins TRBV6-1 and TRBJ1-2; D ambiguous. The germline V gene has CDR1 MNHNS and CDR2 SASEGT. The CDR3 extends over 13 amino acids. V lost 3 bases to trimming and J lost 7 bases, with 12 bases between them. CDR3 in amino acids: CASSEGRVGGYTF. CDR3 bases: TGTGCCAGCAGTGAGGGAAGGGTTGGTGGCTACACCTTC.

V is TRBV5-4 and J is TRBJ1-2, with unresolved D. Germline V CDR1 and CDR2: SGHNT, YYREEE (reference sequence). The CDR3 runs 17 residues. Trimming took off 0 bases at V and 2 bases at J, with 17 bases between the two ends. This CDR3 reads CASSLDTRTLKNYGYTF. For the CDR3, the DNA is TGTGCCAGCAGCTTGGACACCCGCACTCTAAAGAACTATGGCTACACCTTC.

The chain links TRBV5-4 to TRBJ1-2, with 7 positions matching TRBD1. The trim removed 2 bases at V and 6 bases at J, leaving 7 bases unmatched. This CDR3 spans 14 amino acids. CDR1 is SGHNT, CDR2 YYREEE, per germline (reference sequence). CDR3 DNA sequence: TGTGCCAGCAGCTTACAGGGGAGTGAACATGGCTACACCTTC. Its translation: CASSLQGSEHGYTF.

V and J are TRBV5-1 and TRBJ2-5; tentatively, D is TRBD2 (6 bases). Trimming removed 5 bases at V and 1 base at J, with 9 bases between. CDR1 and CDR2 from the germline V gene are SGHRS and YFSETQ. The CDR3 has 13 residues. This CDR3 is CASSGDFQETQYF. DNA of the CDR3: TGCGCCAGCAGTGGGGACTTCCAAGAGACCCAGTACTTC.

Notes on this clone: One end of the junction does not line up with germline, which may come from a read error. The CDR3 region is CASRYRVPSDEQYF. DNA of the CDR3: TGTGCCAGCAGGTACAGGGTTCCCTCCGACGAGCAGTACTTC. The rearrangement links TRBV6-6 to TRBJ2-7; TRBD1 might be the D (6 bases). The CDR3 length is 14 residues. Germline V gene sequence: CDR1 MNHNY, CDR2 SVGAGI (reference sequence).